Listed below are T cell receptor beta chains from one sample, sequenced in a study of blood T cell repertoires in COVID-19. Here immunoSEQ multiplex PCR was the method, and the copy in TCRdb shows in-frame clones only, minus some. The sample lists around 230,000 clones; 88% were seen once. The sample consisted of peripheral blood. The source is a man aged 35 to 55 with acute or convalescent COVID-19. Each CDR3 is given with its conserved first and last residue. A D gene is named only where the DNA matches it firmly. Clone size, where shown, is once, few, many, or a class for clones that have expanded.

V gene	clone size	J gene	D gene	CDR3 DNA	CDR3 protein
TRBV5-4	.	TRBJ2-7	TRBD2	TGTGCCAGCAGCTTGGTGGCGGGAGACCCCTACGAGCAGTACTTC	CASSLVAGDPYEQYF
TRBV27	.	TRBJ2-3	.	TGTGCCAGCAGTTCGTTCGGCACAGATACGCAGTATTTT	CASSSFGTDTQYF
TRBV5-6	.	TRBJ1-2	TRBD1	TGTGCCAGCAGCTGGGGACAGCCTGGCTATGGCTACACCTTC	CASSWGQPGYGYTF
TRBV20-1	.	TRBJ1-3	.	TGCAGTGCTCGTGCAGGAGGCGGAAACACCATATATTTT	CSARAGGGNTIYF
TRBV19	.	TRBJ1-5	.	TGTGCCAGTACGGTGGGGCCTAGTTCTGGTCCCCAGCATTTT	CASTVGPSSGPQHF
TRBV5-1	.	TRBJ1-6	TRBD1	TGCGCCAGCAGCCTTCCCGGGACAGGGAATTCACCCCTCCACTTT	CASSLPGTGNSPLHF
TRBV7-2	.	TRBJ1-1	TRBD1	TGTGCCAGCAGAGTACAGGGGTATGAAGCTTTCTTT	CASRVQGYEAFF
TRBV11-2	.	TRBJ1-1	TRBD1	TGTGCCAGCAGCTTCCATCCGGGACAGGGAGGGGGAACTGAAGCTTTCTTT	CASSFHPGQGGGTEAFF
TRBV10-3	.	TRBJ2-2	TRBD2	TGTGCCATCAGTATTAGCGGGGCGAACACCGGGGAGCTGTTTTTT	CAISISGANTGELFF
TRBV5-1	.	TRBJ2-3	.	TGCGCCAGCAGCTTGGGACTAGTGCAAGATACGCAGTATTTT	CASSLGLVQDTQYF
TRBV19	.	TRBJ2-3	TRBD2	TGTGCCAGTAGTATGGCCCGGATAGTAGCGGGAACAGATACGCAGTATTTT	CASSMARIVAGTDTQYF
TRBV4-1	.	TRBJ1-2	.	TGCGCCAGCAGCCACTACTATGGCTACACCTTC	CASSHYYGYTF
TRBV5-1	.	TRBJ2-7	.	TGCGCCAGCAGCGAGGCGGGCCACCCCAACGAGCAGTACTTC	CASSEAGHPNEQYF
TRBV11-2	.	TRBJ2-6	TRBD1	TGTGCCAGCAGCAAGAGACAGGGGGACTCTGGGGCCAACGTCCTGACTTTC	CASSKRQGDSGANVLTF
TRBV27	.	TRBJ1-4	TRBD1	TGTGCCAGCAGTATGTCCAGCTTGGTGAGGGGGCCCTTTTTAACTAATGAAAAACTGTTTTTT	CASSMSSLVRGPFLTNEKLFF
TRBV7-2	many	TRBJ1-3	.	TGTGCCAGCAGCTTCGGGGTAGGCGATTCTTCTGGAAACACCATATATTTT	CASSFGVGDSSGNTIYF
TRBV19	.	TRBJ2-1	.	TGTGCCAGTAGTATAGTATGGACTCCTTACAATGAGCAGTTCTTC	CASSIVWTPYNEQFF
TRBV1	.	TRBJ1-1	.	TGCACCAGCAGCCTTGCGAGGGAGATGAACACTGAAGCTTTCTTT	CTSSLAREMNTEAFF
TRBV9	once	TRBJ2-3	.	TGTGCCAGCAGCGTCCGCGGGATCTCAGATACGCAGTATTTT	CASSVRGISDTQYF